These 20 T cell receptor beta chains originate from one sample sequenced in a study of blood T cell repertoires in COVID-19. Libraries were prepared by immunoSEQ multiplex PCR; TCRdb keeps only in-frame clonotypes and omits some of them. The sample yields some 62,000 clones, 75% to 90% seen once. Sequenced sample: peripheral blood. The receptors were gathered from a woman in her sixties with COVID-19, enrolled during active disease.

The chain couples TRBV30 to TRBJ1-2, with unresolved D. Germline assignment: CDR1 GTSNPN and CDR2 SVGIG (reference sequence). This CDR3 has 15 amino acids. V was shortened by 0 bases and J by 5 bases, with 16 bases between the two germline ends. This CDR3 reads CAWSVRRVVGYGYTF. CDR3 DNA sequence: TGTGCCTGGAGTGTACGTCGAGTGGTCGGGTATGGCTACACCTTC. The full variable domain, with the rest looked up from reference TRBV30 and TRBJ1-2, is SQTIHQWPATLVQPVGSPLSLECTVEGTSNPNLYWYRQAAGRGLQLLFYSVGIGQISSEVPQNLSASRPQDRQFILSSKKLLLSDSGFYLCAWSVRRVVGYGYTFGSGTRLTVV.

The chain couples TRBV5-1 to TRBJ2-2; 7 positions agree with TRBD2. In germline, CDR1 is SGHRS, CDR2 YFSETQ. This CDR3 is built from 14 residues. Trimming took 7 bases from V and 4 from J; bases not matched to a gene: 7. The CDR3 coding sequence is TGCGCCAGCGGCGCCCCGGGGGGCACCGGGGAGCTGTTTTTT. Its protein is CASGAPGGTGELFF.

This chain links TRBV4-1 with TRBJ1-2, with a tentative D call TRBD1 (5 bases). V lost 0 bases and J lost 7, with 9 bases in between. The germline CDR1 and CDR2 sequences are MGHRA and YSYEKL. CDR3 size: 13 residues. The CDR3 protein is CASSQDPGFGYTF. For the CDR3, the DNA is TGCGCCAGCAGCCAAGATCCAGGGTTTGGCTACACCTTC.

This chain's CDR3 is CASSLYMASGYTGELFF. CDR3 DNA: TGCGCCAGCAGCTTGTATATGGCTAGCGGGTACACCGGGGAGCTGTTTTTT. The chain uses TRBV5-1 and TRBJ2-2; 8 positions agree with TRBD2. This CDR3 contains 17 residues. Germline V gives CDR1 SGHRS, CDR2 YFSETQ. With V trimmed by 1 base and J by 3 bases, 8 bases remained unmatched.

The chain links TRBV5-6 to TRBJ1-5; D ambiguous. The CDR3 covers 14 residues. V dropped 0 bases and J dropped 5 bases, with 9 bases sitting between them. Germline V gene sequence: CDR1 SGHDT, CDR2 YYEEEE. CDR3 amino acids: CASSLGATYQPQHF. The DNA for the CDR3 is TGTGCCAGCAGCTTGGGGGCAACTTATCAGCCCCAGCATTTT.

The gene calls are TRBV29-1 and TRBJ2-7; tentatively, D is TRBD1 (6 bases). This CDR3 region has 12 residues. The germline CDR1 and CDR2 sequences are SQVTM and ANQGSEA. Deletions cut 5 bases from V and 0 bases from J, with 8 bases between. This CDR3 is CSVQGPSYEQYF. DNA of the CDR3: TGCAGCGTTCAGGGGCCCTCCTACGAGCAGTACTTC.

The chain links TRBV19 to TRBJ2-7; 8 bases map to TRBD1. The CDR3 covers 15 residues. Trimming cost V 5 bases and J 5 bases; bases outside gene matches: 11. Looked up from germline, CDR1 is LNHDA and CDR2 is SQIVND (reference sequence). CDR3 DNA sequence: TGTGCCAGTAGTCCGGGTCTGGACAGGGCTGACGAGCAGTACTTC. Its protein product is CASSPGLDRADEQYF. The full variable domain, with the rest looked up from reference TRBV19 and TRBJ2-7, is DGGITQSPKYLFRKEGQNVTLSCEQNLNHDAMYWYRQDPGQGLRLIYYSQIVNDFQKGDIAEGYSVSREKKESFPLTVTSAQKNPTAFYLCASSPGLDRADEQYFGPGTRLTVT.

The chain's CDR3 is CASSLGHRLYGYTF. CDR3 nucleotide sequence: TGTGCCAGCAGCTTGGGGCACAGGCTCTATGGCTACACCTTC. The chain joins TRBV5-4 to TRBJ1-2; tentative D call: TRBD1 (5 bases). CDR3 size: 14 residues. The ends were cut back, 0 bases at V and 4 bases at J, with 10 bases in the middle. Per the germline V gene, CDR1 is SGHNT and CDR2 is YYREEE (reference sequence).

This clone was seen a few times. This chain joins TRBV19 and TRBJ1-4; no reliable D call. V lost 3 bases and J lost 5, with 7 bases in between. Germline CDR1 and CDR2: LNHDA and SQIVND (reference sequence). CDR3 length: 13 residues. CDR3 loop: CASSILENEKLFF. CDR3 sequence (DNA): TGTGCCAGTAGTATCTTGGAGAATGAAAAACTGTTTTTT.

V usage is TRBV30 and J usage is TRBJ1-1; D uncertain. Trimming pared 4 bases from V and 5 bases from J, leaving 8 bases between. This CDR3 spans 11 amino acids. Looked up from germline, CDR1 is GTSNPN and CDR2 is SVGIG (reference sequence). CDR3 coding DNA: TGTGCCTGGACGAGGGTAACTGAAGCTTTCTTT. Its translation: CAWTRVTEAFF.

The rearrangement links TRBV6-5 to TRBJ1-5; D possibly corresponds to TRBD1 (5 bases). The CDR3 sequence is 14 residues long. Germline lookup yields CDR1 MNHEY and CDR2 SVGAGI. Trimming pared 6 bases from V and 7 bases from J, leaving 16 bases between. The CDR3 DNA follows: TGTGCCAGCAGCAACCTCGGGGGGATACAGCCCCAGCATTTT. Its translation: CASSNLGGIQPQHF.

The chain links TRBV5-1 to TRBJ1-2; possible D gene TRBD1, 6 bases. The V gene's germline CDR1 is SGHRS and CDR2 YFSETQ. Deletions cut 0 bases from V and 7 bases from J, with 16 bases between. The CDR3 is 15 amino acids. For the CDR3, the DNA is TGCGCCAGCAGCTTGGAAGGTTCAGGGGCGGGTGGCTACACCTTC. It specifies CASSLEGSGAGGYTF.

The chain uses TRBV29-1 and TRBJ1-2, with D possibly being TRBD1 (6 bases). Germline V gene lookup returns CDR1 SQVTM and CDR2 ANQGSEA. This CDR3 comprises 16 residues. Trimming pared 8 bases from V and 5 bases from J, leaving 27 bases between. This chain's CDR3 is CSPPRGRGSAYYGYTF. As DNA, the CDR3 is TGCAGCCCCCCCCGCGGCAGGGGATCCGCTTATTATGGCTACACCTTC.

This clone was seen a handful of times. The chain has TRBV24-1 and TRBJ2-5, with 8 bases identical to TRBD1. J lost 6 bases, V lost 0 bases, and 2 bases had no gene match. There are 14 residues in the CDR3. Germline V gene data show CDR1 as KGHDR and CDR2 as SFDVKD. For the CDR3, the DNA is TGTGCCACCAGTGATTTGACAGGGGGGAAGACCCAGTACTTC. Translation: CATSDLTGGKTQYF.

The rearrangement links TRBV30 to TRBJ1-6; possible D gene TRBD1, 6 bases. The length of the CDR3 is 16 residues. Trimming took off 8 bases at V and 0 bases at J, with 17 bases between the two ends. Germline values: CDR1 GTSNPN, CDR2 SVGIG (reference sequence). The CDR3, as DNA: TGTGCCCTCCGGGGGGGCATCCTCTCCTATAATTCACCCCTCCACTTT. This codes for CALRGGILSYNSPLHF.

The rearrangement links TRBV12-3 or TRBV12-4 to TRBJ2-1; perhaps TRBD1 as D (6 bases). The CDR3 spans 13 residues. Trimming took off 8 bases at V and 4 bases at J, with 12 bases between the two ends. The CDR3 coding sequence is TGTGCCAGCTGGAGGACAGAATACAATGAGCAGTTCTTC. Its translation: CASWRTEYNEQFF.

This sequence joins TRBV5-1 and TRBJ2-1; 12 bases match TRBD2. J was trimmed by 0 bases and V by 1 base; bases with no gene match: 5. CDR1 is SGHRS, CDR2 YFSETQ, per germline. This CDR3 region has 18 residues. CDR3 bases: TGCGCCAGCAGCTTGACTAGCGGGAGGCCGAGCTCCTACAATGAGCAGTTCTTC. Translation: CASSLTSGRPSSYNEQFF.

The CDR3 protein is CASSYTGGLAETQYF. Here the CDR3 DNA reads TGTGCCAGCAGTTATACGGGGGGACTAGCAGAGACCCAGTACTTC. V gene TRBV28 combines with J gene TRBJ2-5, with 9 nucleotides matching TRBD2. The CDR3 runs 15 residues. V lost 4 bases to trimming and J lost 4 bases; unmatched junction nucleotides: 7. Germline values: CDR1 MDHEN, CDR2 SYDVKM.

J is TRBJ2-7 and V is TRBV29-1; tentatively, D is TRBD1 (6 bases). Trimming cost V 4 bases and J 4 bases, with 14 bases left between them. The CDR3 sequence is 13 residues long. Germline V lookup: CDR1 SQVTM, CDR2 ANQGSEA. Here the CDR3 reads CSVGSQQGYEQYF. CDR3 DNA sequence: TGCAGCGTTGGTTCCCAACAGGGATACGAGCAGTACTTC.

The V call is TRBV3-1 (or the pseudogene TRBV3-2), the J call TRBJ2-1, with 14 bases fitting TRBD2. Germline V lookup: CDR1 LGHDT, CDR2 YNNKEL (reference sequence). The CDR3 spans 15 residues. V lost 3 bases and J lost 9; bases outside the gene matches: 4. This chain's CDR3 is CASSQGLAGEGEQFF. CDR3 coding DNA: TGTGCCAGCAGCCAGGGACTAGCGGGAGAAGGTGAGCAGTTCTTC.